Listed below are T cell receptor beta chains from one sample, sequenced in a study of Ad26.COV2.S vaccination and SARS-CoV-2 variants. TCRdb's table, derived via immunoSEQ multiplex PCR, lists solely in-frame clones and lacks some. The sample lists over 400,000 clones; roughly 87% were seen once. Material: peripheral blood, obtained in a trial of Ad26.COV2.S vaccine versus placebo. These receptors all come from a person aged 18-60 years who received the Ad26.COV2.S COVID-19 vaccine or a placebo. Both conserved end residues are part of each CDR3. D genes are given only for firm matches. Clone size is shown for a subset of rows, as once, few, many or a class of expanded clone.

cdr3_aa: CASSTSGRRETQYF
cdr3_nt: TGTGCCAGTTCGACTAGCGGGAGACGAGAGACCCAGTACTTC
j_call: TRBJ2-5
d_call: TRBD2
clone_size: .
cdr3_length: 14
v_call: TRBV19

cdr3_aa: CASSQTGIRGKLFF
cdr3_nt: TGTGCCAGCAGCCAAACTGGGATTCGGGGAAAACTGTTTTTT
j_call: TRBJ1-4
d_call: .
clone_size: once
cdr3_length: 14
v_call: TRBV14

cdr3_aa: CSVSFRLAGVKGEQFF
cdr3_nt: TGCAGCGTCTCTTTTAGACTAGCGGGAGTAAAGGGTGAGCAGTTCTTC
j_call: TRBJ2-1
d_call: TRBD2
clone_size: .
cdr3_length: 16
v_call: TRBV29-1

cdr3_aa: CASRWRNTDTQYF
cdr3_nt: TGTGCCAGCAGGTGGCGGAACACAGATACGCAGTATTTT
j_call: TRBJ2-3
d_call: .
clone_size: .
cdr3_length: 13
v_call: TRBV12-3/TRBV12-4

cdr3_aa: CASSLGTGAYEQYF
cdr3_nt: TGTGCCAGCAGCTTAGGGACAGGGGCCTACGAGCAGTACTTC
j_call: TRBJ2-7
d_call: TRBD1
clone_size: .
cdr3_length: 14
v_call: TRBV7-2

cdr3_aa: CATFQYNTQYF
cdr3_nt: TGTGCCACCTTTCAATATAATACGCAGTATTTT
j_call: TRBJ2-3
d_call: .
clone_size: .
cdr3_length: 11
v_call: TRBV10-3

cdr3_aa: CATSRRTGAPYEQYF
cdr3_nt: TGTGCCACCAGCAGAAGAACAGGGGCCCCATACGAGCAGTACTTC
j_call: TRBJ2-7
d_call: TRBD1
clone_size: .
cdr3_length: 15
v_call: TRBV15

cdr3_aa: CASSPRTSATTDTQYF
cdr3_nt: TGTGCCAGCAGCCCTCGGACTAGCGCAACCACAGATACGCAGTATTTT
j_call: TRBJ2-3
d_call: TRBD2
clone_size: .
cdr3_length: 16
v_call: TRBV3-1/TRBV3-2

cdr3_aa: CASRPGSLRDEQFF
cdr3_nt: TGTGCCAGCAGGCCCGGGTCCTTACGAGATGAGCAGTTCTTC
j_call: TRBJ2-1
d_call: .
clone_size: .
cdr3_length: 14
v_call: TRBV7-2

cdr3_aa: CASSPKGSAYISEKLFF
cdr3_nt: TGTGCCAGCAGCCCAAAGGGTTCCGCTTACATTTCCGAAAAACTGTTTTTT
j_call: TRBJ1-4
d_call: .
clone_size: .
cdr3_length: 17
v_call: TRBV7-9

cdr3_aa: CASSYRDNNEQFF
cdr3_nt: TGTGCCAGCAGTTACCGGGACAACAATGAGCAGTTCTTC
j_call: TRBJ2-1
d_call: .
clone_size: .
cdr3_length: 13
v_call: TRBV6-2/TRBV6-3

cdr3_aa: CSVEGGFEGTNEQFF
cdr3_nt: TGCAGCGTTGAAGGTGGGTTTGAAGGGACCAATGAGCAGTTCTTC
j_call: TRBJ2-1
d_call: .
clone_size: .
cdr3_length: 15
v_call: TRBV29-1

cdr3_aa: CASSLSGGWNEQFF
cdr3_nt: TGTGCCAGCAGTCTTAGCGGGGGGTGGAATGAGCAGTTCTTC
j_call: TRBJ2-1
d_call: TRBD2
clone_size: .
cdr3_length: 14
v_call: TRBV13

cdr3_aa: CASRVGGNTEAFF
cdr3_nt: TGTGCCAGCAGGGTCGGGGGGAACACTGAAGCTTTCTTT
j_call: TRBJ1-1
d_call: .
clone_size: .
cdr3_length: 13
v_call: TRBV11-2

cdr3_aa: CASSLDNLRGYGYTF
cdr3_nt: TGTGCCAGCAGCCTCGACAACCTCCGGGGCTATGGCTACACCTTC
j_call: TRBJ1-2
d_call: .
clone_size: few
cdr3_length: 15
v_call: TRBV28

cdr3_aa: CASSIGNQYSNQPQHF
cdr3_nt: TGTGCCAGTAGTATAGGCAACCAATATAGCAATCAGCCCCAGCATTTT
j_call: TRBJ1-5
d_call: .
clone_size: .
cdr3_length: 16
v_call: TRBV19

cdr3_aa: CASSFGDRPRKGYTF
cdr3_nt: TGTGCCAGCAGTTTCGGAGACAGGCCGAGGAAAGGCTACACCTTC
j_call: TRBJ1-2
d_call: .
clone_size: .
cdr3_length: 15
v_call: TRBV6-6

cdr3_aa: CASSPQQGGDTEAFF
cdr3_nt: TGTGCCAGCTCACCTCAACAAGGGGGGGACACTGAAGCTTTCTTT
j_call: TRBJ1-1
d_call: .
clone_size: .
cdr3_length: 15
v_call: TRBV18

cdr3_aa: CASSARDRDSPLHF
cdr3_nt: TGTGCCAGCAGTGCCCGGGACAGAGATTCACCCCTCCACTTT
j_call: TRBJ1-6
d_call: TRBD1
clone_size: .
cdr3_length: 14
v_call: TRBV27

cdr3_aa: CASSQSGSRNIQYF
cdr3_nt: TGTGCCAGCAGCCAATCCGGGAGCCGAAACATTCAGTACTTC
j_call: TRBJ2-4
d_call: .
clone_size: .
cdr3_length: 14
v_call: TRBV4-2

cdr3_aa: CASSLEGPAGGQETQYF
cdr3_nt: TGTGCCAGCAGCTTGGAAGGTCCAGCGGGAGGACAAGAGACCCAGTACTTC
j_call: TRBJ2-5
d_call: TRBD2
clone_size: .
cdr3_length: 17
v_call: TRBV5-4

cdr3_aa: CASSWKNYGYTF
cdr3_nt: TGTGCCAGCAGTTGGAAAAACTATGGCTACACCTTC
j_call: TRBJ1-2
d_call: .
clone_size: .
cdr3_length: 12
v_call: TRBV6-2/TRBV6-3

cdr3_aa: CASSTTAQETQYF
cdr3_nt: TGTGCCAGCAGCACGACAGCGCAAGAGACCCAGTACTTC
j_call: TRBJ2-5
d_call: .
clone_size: .
cdr3_length: 13
v_call: TRBV5-4

cdr3_aa: CASSLNQGNYGYTF
cdr3_nt: TGTGCCAGCAGCTTAAACCAGGGTAACTATGGCTACACCTTC
j_call: TRBJ1-2
d_call: .
clone_size: .
cdr3_length: 14
v_call: TRBV11-2

cdr3_aa: CASSYSTGATNEKLFF
cdr3_nt: TGTGCCAGCAGTTACTCGACAGGGGCAACTAATGAAAAACTGTTTTTT
j_call: TRBJ1-4
d_call: TRBD1
clone_size: few
cdr3_length: 16
v_call: TRBV6-5

cdr3_aa: CASSAPQGPPNYGYTF
cdr3_nt: TGTGCCAGCAGCGCCCCACAGGGCCCTCCTAACTATGGCTACACCTTC
j_call: TRBJ1-2
d_call: .
clone_size: .
cdr3_length: 16
v_call: TRBV9

cdr3_aa: CASSLQLAGGYETQYF
cdr3_nt: TGTGCCAGCAGTTTACAGCTAGCGGGGGGGTATGAGACCCAGTACTTC
j_call: TRBJ2-5
d_call: TRBD2
clone_size: .
cdr3_length: 16
v_call: TRBV28

cdr3_aa: CASSYSRPGSGNEQFF
cdr3_nt: TGTGCCAGCAGTTACTCCCGCCCCGGATCGGGCAATGAGCAGTTCTTC
j_call: TRBJ2-1
d_call: .
clone_size: .
cdr3_length: 16
v_call: TRBV6-2/TRBV6-3

cdr3_aa: CASSQRGQPNTEAFF
cdr3_nt: TGTGCCAGCAGCCAAAGAGGACAACCGAACACTGAAGCTTTCTTT
j_call: TRBJ1-1
d_call: .
clone_size: .
cdr3_length: 15
v_call: TRBV7-2

cdr3_aa: CASSEGGAETQYF
cdr3_nt: TGTGCCAGCAGTGAAGGGGGAGCGGAGACCCAGTACTTC
j_call: TRBJ2-5
d_call: .
clone_size: .
cdr3_length: 13
v_call: TRBV2

cdr3_aa: CASSPGLAGSTDTQYF
cdr3_nt: TGCGCCAGCAGCCCCGGACTAGCGGGGAGCACAGATACGCAGTATTTT
j_call: TRBJ2-3
d_call: TRBD2
clone_size: .
cdr3_length: 16
v_call: TRBV5-1

cdr3_aa: CASSQGGTDEKLFF
cdr3_nt: TGCGCCAGCAGCCAAGGGGGGACAGATGAAAAACTGTTTTTT
j_call: TRBJ1-4
d_call: TRBD1
clone_size: few
cdr3_length: 14
v_call: TRBV4-3

cdr3_aa: CASSNRLAGKVRYNEQFF
cdr3_nt: TGTGCCAGTAGTAATCGGCTAGCGGGAAAGGTACGGTACAATGAGCAGTTCTTC
j_call: TRBJ2-1
d_call: TRBD2
clone_size: .
cdr3_length: 18
v_call: TRBV19

cdr3_aa: CASNGAYQETQYF
cdr3_nt: TGTGCCAGCAACGGAGCATACCAAGAGACCCAGTACTTC
j_call: TRBJ2-5
d_call: .
clone_size: .
cdr3_length: 13
v_call: TRBV5-4

cdr3_aa: CATSDLPSGVGELFF
cdr3_nt: TGTGCCACCAGTGATTTGCCTTCGGGGGTGGGGGAGCTGTTTTTT
j_call: TRBJ2-2
d_call: .
clone_size: .
cdr3_length: 15
v_call: TRBV24-1

cdr3_aa: CASRGREGPYEQYF
cdr3_nt: TGTGCCAGCAGGGGACGGGAAGGTCCTTACGAGCAGTACTTC
j_call: TRBJ2-7
d_call: .
clone_size: .
cdr3_length: 14
v_call: TRBV6-4

cdr3_aa: CASSEWTGGHTDTQYF
cdr3_nt: TGTGCCAGCAGTGAATGGACGGGGGGCCACACAGATACGCAGTATTTT
j_call: TRBJ2-3
d_call: .
clone_size: .
cdr3_length: 16
v_call: TRBV6-1

cdr3_aa: CASSQAGTGLGETQYF
cdr3_nt: TGTGCCAGCAGCCAAGCCGGGACAGGGTTAGGGGAGACCCAGTACTTC
j_call: TRBJ2-5
d_call: TRBD1
clone_size: .
cdr3_length: 16
v_call: TRBV3-1/TRBV3-2

cdr3_aa: CASSSLPGQGNTGELFF
cdr3_nt: TGTGCCAGCAGCTCACTGCCGGGGCAGGGTAACACCGGGGAGCTGTTTTTT
j_call: TRBJ2-2
d_call: .
clone_size: .
cdr3_length: 17
v_call: TRBV5-8

cdr3_aa: CASSLVAGDGYTF
cdr3_nt: TGCGCCAGCAGCCTGGTGGCAGGGGATGGCTACACCTTC
j_call: TRBJ1-2
d_call: .
clone_size: .
cdr3_length: 13
v_call: TRBV5-1

cdr3_aa: CASRAVDRGETQYF
cdr3_nt: TGCGCCAGCAGAGCCGTAGACAGAGGGGAGACCCAGTACTTC
j_call: TRBJ2-5
d_call: .
clone_size: .
cdr3_length: 14
v_call: TRBV5-1

cdr3_aa: CASSLKGGPYQPQHF
cdr3_nt: TGTGCCAGCAGTTTAAAGGGGGGGCCCTATCAGCCCCAGCATTTT
j_call: TRBJ1-5
d_call: .
clone_size: .
cdr3_length: 15
v_call: TRBV27

cdr3_aa: CASSEATGLQPQHF
cdr3_nt: TGTGCCAGCAGTGAAGCAACGGGGTTGCAGCCCCAGCATTTT
j_call: TRBJ1-5
d_call: .
clone_size: .
cdr3_length: 14
v_call: TRBV6-1

cdr3_aa: CASSLTRRQPTTANTGELFF
cdr3_nt: TGTGCCAGCAGTTTAACCCGGAGACAGCCTACCACTGCGAACACCGGGGAGCTGTTTTTT
j_call: TRBJ2-2
d_call: .
clone_size: .
cdr3_length: 20
v_call: TRBV27

cdr3_aa: CASSLVAGAYNEQFF
cdr3_nt: TGTGCCAGCAGCTTAGTTGCGGGAGCCTACAATGAGCAGTTCTTC
j_call: TRBJ2-1
d_call: TRBD2
clone_size: .
cdr3_length: 15
v_call: TRBV7-6

cdr3_aa: CASSSRLEGPRPDTQYF
cdr3_nt: TGTGCCAGCAGTTCCCGGCTCGAGGGGCCCAGGCCGGATACGCAGTATTTT
j_call: TRBJ2-3
d_call: .
clone_size: .
cdr3_length: 17
v_call: TRBV28

cdr3_aa: CASSPDRISFSGNTIYF
cdr3_nt: TGCGCCAGCAGCCCGGACAGAATTTCTTTCTCTGGAAACACCATATATTTT
j_call: TRBJ1-3
d_call: .
clone_size: .
cdr3_length: 17
v_call: TRBV4-3

cdr3_aa: CASSSPGELFF
cdr3_nt: TGCGCCAGCAGCTCCCCAGGGGAGCTGTTTTTT
j_call: TRBJ2-2
d_call: .
clone_size: .
cdr3_length: 11
v_call: TRBV5-1

cdr3_aa: CASSKKKGTSGGTYEQYF
cdr3_nt: TGTGCCAGCAGCAAAAAAAAGGGGACTAGCGGGGGAACCTACGAGCAGTACTTC
j_call: TRBJ2-7
d_call: .
clone_size: once
cdr3_length: 18
v_call: TRBV21-1

cdr3_aa: CASSYFTNTDTQYF
cdr3_nt: TGTGCCAGCAGTTACTTCACTAACACAGATACGCAGTATTTT
j_call: TRBJ2-3
d_call: .
clone_size: few
cdr3_length: 14
v_call: TRBV6-2/TRBV6-3

cdr3_aa: CASSQEHSGQGYEKLFF
cdr3_nt: TGCGCCAGCAGCCAAGAACATTCGGGACAGGGGTATGAAAAACTGTTTTTT
j_call: TRBJ1-4
d_call: TRBD1
clone_size: .
cdr3_length: 17
v_call: TRBV4-3

cdr3_aa: CASSELGQRYF
cdr3_nt: TGTGCCAGCAGTGAACTGGGCCAGAGGTATTTT
j_call: TRBJ2-3
d_call: .
clone_size: .
cdr3_length: 11
v_call: TRBV2

cdr3_aa: CASSLRTGPYEQYF
cdr3_nt: TGCGCCAGCAGCCTCCGGACAGGGCCCTACGAGCAGTACTTC
j_call: TRBJ2-7
d_call: TRBD1
clone_size: .
cdr3_length: 14
v_call: TRBV4-1

cdr3_aa: CASRGDSNQPQHF
cdr3_nt: TGTGCCAGCAGGGGGGATAGCAATCAGCCCCAGCATTTT
j_call: TRBJ1-5
d_call: .
clone_size: .
cdr3_length: 13
v_call: TRBV2